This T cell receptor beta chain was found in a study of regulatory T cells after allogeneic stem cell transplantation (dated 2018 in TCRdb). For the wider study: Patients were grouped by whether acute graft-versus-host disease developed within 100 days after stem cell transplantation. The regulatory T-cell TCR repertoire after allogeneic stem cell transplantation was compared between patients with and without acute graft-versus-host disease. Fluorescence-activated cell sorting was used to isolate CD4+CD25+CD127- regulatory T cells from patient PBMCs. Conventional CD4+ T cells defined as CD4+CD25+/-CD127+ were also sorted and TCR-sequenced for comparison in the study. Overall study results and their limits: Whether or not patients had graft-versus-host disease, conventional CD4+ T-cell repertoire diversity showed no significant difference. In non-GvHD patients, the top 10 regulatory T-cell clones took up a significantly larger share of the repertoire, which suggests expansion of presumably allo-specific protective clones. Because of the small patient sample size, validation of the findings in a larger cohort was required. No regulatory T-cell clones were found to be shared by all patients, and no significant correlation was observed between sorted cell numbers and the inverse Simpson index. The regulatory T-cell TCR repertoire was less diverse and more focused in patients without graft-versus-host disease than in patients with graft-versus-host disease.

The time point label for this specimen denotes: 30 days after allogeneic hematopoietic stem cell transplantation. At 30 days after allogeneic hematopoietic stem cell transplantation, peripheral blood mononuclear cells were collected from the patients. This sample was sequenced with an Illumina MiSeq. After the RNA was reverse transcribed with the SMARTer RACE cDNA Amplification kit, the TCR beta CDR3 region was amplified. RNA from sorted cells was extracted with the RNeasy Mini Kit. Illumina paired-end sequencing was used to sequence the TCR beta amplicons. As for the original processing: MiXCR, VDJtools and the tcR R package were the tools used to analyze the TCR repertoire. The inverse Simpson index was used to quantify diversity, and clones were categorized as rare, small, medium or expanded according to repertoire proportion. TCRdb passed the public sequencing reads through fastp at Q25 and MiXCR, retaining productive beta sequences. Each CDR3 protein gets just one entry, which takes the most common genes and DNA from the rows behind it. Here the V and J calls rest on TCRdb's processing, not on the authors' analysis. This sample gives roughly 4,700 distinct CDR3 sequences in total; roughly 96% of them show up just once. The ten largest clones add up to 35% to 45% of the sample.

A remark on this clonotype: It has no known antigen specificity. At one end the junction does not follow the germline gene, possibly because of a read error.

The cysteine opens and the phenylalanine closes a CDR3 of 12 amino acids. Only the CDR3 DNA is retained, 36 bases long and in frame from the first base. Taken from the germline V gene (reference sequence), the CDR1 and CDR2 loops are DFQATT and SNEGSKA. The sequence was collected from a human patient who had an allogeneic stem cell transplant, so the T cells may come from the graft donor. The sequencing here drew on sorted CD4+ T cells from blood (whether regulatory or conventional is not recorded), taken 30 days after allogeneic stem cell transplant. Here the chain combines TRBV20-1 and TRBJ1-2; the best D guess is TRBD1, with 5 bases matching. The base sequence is TGCAGTGATATAATTGGGGCATATGGCTACAATTTT. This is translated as CSDIIGAYGYNF.